This T cell receptor beta chain came from a study of cytotoxic CD8 clonotypes in ibrutinib-treated CLL. The wider study: Patient counts were 11 relapsed/refractory, roughly 15 treatment-naive and around 18 IGHV unmutated. Recorded responses included around 25 partial and 2 complete; following median roughly 70 months, 14 stayed remitted and 12 progressed.

Using immunoSEQ multiplex PCR, the repertoire was profiled, and TCRdb retains in-frame clones only, with some absent. The sample includes roughly 100,000 clones, more than 75% of them seen just once. Study outcomes and limitations: Progressing patients had sampling times that differed from those of sustained-remission patients.

Points on this clone: The antigen remains unidentified.

About 2 micrograms of genomic DNA came from cryopreserved PBMCs for TCR beta libraries. Unmatched junction bases numbered 5, after V lost 0 bases and J lost 5 bases. This CDR3 comprises 16 residues. Looked up from germline, CDR1 is LGHNA and CDR2 is YNFKEQ. This chain links TRBV4-2 with TRBJ1-4; 8 bases align to TRBD1. This sequence originates from a human donor with chronic lymphocytic leukemia. This specimen was PBMCs, taken after 12 months of ibrutinib treatment. CDR3 bases: TGTGCCAGCAGCCAAGAAGGGACAGGCAGCAATGAAAAACTGTTTTTT. Protein sequence: CASSQEGTGSNEKLFF.